This T cell receptor beta chain came from a study of blood T cell repertoires in COVID-19. The wider study: T cells, B-cell-depleted T cells, or PBMCs provided the cDNA or gDNA that served as material.

The assay was immunoSEQ multiplex PCR, and TCRdb's table has in-frame clones only and misses some. Among tens of thousands of clones listed, 60% to 75% were seen once. V was cut by 5 bases and J by 4 bases, with 11 bases left in between. The CDR3 is 13 residues long. The chain carries TRBV12-3 or TRBV12-4 and TRBJ1-2, with D possibly TRBD1 on 5 matching bases. The sample taken for sequencing was peripheral blood. The sequence was collected from a man aged 50 to 59 with active or convalescent COVID-19. The CDR3 protein is CASSPDSPYGYTF. As DNA, the CDR3 is TGTGCCAGCAGTCCCGACAGCCCCTATGGCTACACCTTC.